The 27 T cell receptor beta chains below all came from one sample that was sequenced in a study of T cells expressing NK-cell markers. TCRdb re-called the 5' RACE reads and shows each CDR3 protein once, DNA omitted. Its listing shows around 550,000 distinct CDR3 sequences. Source material: blood T cells: a sorted CD56 or NKG2C T cell subset, CD4+ or CD8+ T cells, or bulk PBMC T cells (not recorded which). The receptors derive from a man aged 18 to 35 in good health.

The chain employs TRBV5-1 and TRBJ1-1; TCRdb's assignment of TRBD1 cannot be checked, as there is no DNA. From germline, CDR1 is SGHRS and CDR2 YFSETQ. The CDR3 contains 15 residues. The CDR3 loop is CASSPMFEGMAEAFF.

The genes are TRBV7-2 and TRBJ2-4; checking the TCRdb D call of TRBD1 is not possible without DNA. CDR1 and CDR2 from the germline V gene are SGHTA and FQGNSA. The CDR3 is 15 residues long. The CDR3 sequence: CASSITTGPKNIQYF.

This chain connects TRBV3-1 to TRBJ2-3; there is no DNA to check the TCRdb D call of TRBD1. This CDR3 is built from 13 residues. The V gene's germline CDR1 is LGHDT and CDR2 YNNKEL (reference sequence). The CDR3 sequence is CASSHGVTGEQYF.

The chain has TRBV20-1 and TRBJ1-2; TCRdb gives TRBD1 as the D gene, but with no DNA this cannot be confirmed. Germline CDR1 and CDR2: DFQATT and SNEGSKA (reference sequence). The CDR3 sequence is 12 residues long. CDR3 residues: CSARGQGGGYTF.

This rearrangement joins TRBV7-2 to TRBJ2-1; TCRdb picks TRBD2, but there is no DNA to check that call. This CDR3 comprises 14 residues. CDR1 is SGHTA, CDR2 FQGNSA, per germline. CDR3 in amino acids: CASSLARREGKGFF.

The J gene is TRBJ2-7, the V gene TRBV7-2. This CDR3 contains 15 residues. Germline CDR1 and CDR2: SGHTA and FQGNSA. CDR3 protein: CASSLDYDPLREQYF.

The chain links TRBV20-1 to TRBJ2-6; TCRdb designates TRBD2, a call that cannot be tested without DNA. Germline CDR1 DFQATT, CDR2 SNEGSKA (reference sequence). This CDR3 is 17 amino acids long. The CDR3 is CSADLRQGRVGANVLTF.

This rearrangement joins TRBV3-1 to TRBJ2-7. This CDR3 has 11 residues. Germline loops: CDR1 LGHDT, CDR2 YNNKEL (reference sequence). CDR3 sequence: CASGELYEQYF.

The chain recombines TRBV25-1 with TRBJ2-2; checking the TCRdb D call of TRBD1 is not possible without DNA. CDR1 and CDR2 from the germline V gene are MGHDK and SYGVNS. This CDR3 contains 17 residues. The CDR3 spells CASSDWARRQDTGELFF.

The J gene is TRBJ1-2, the V gene TRBV6-5. Looked up from germline, CDR1 is MNHEY and CDR2 is SVGAGI. The CDR3 is made up of 12 amino acids. The CDR3 spells CASSLGSGGYTF.

The chain has TRBV5-1 and TRBJ2-1; the TRBD1 assignment by TCRdb is unverifiable without DNA. Per the germline V gene, CDR1 is SGHRS and CDR2 is YFSETQ. CDR3 length: 16 residues. The CDR3 sequence: CASSGSGTTSYNEQFF.

The chain couples TRBV6-5 to TRBJ2-7. The CDR3 loop spans 14 amino acids. The germline V gene encodes CDR1 MNHEY and CDR2 SVGAGI. CDR3 sequence reads: CASSYSRTSGEQYF.

V is TRBV7-9 and J is TRBJ2-5; TCRdb designates TRBD2, a call that cannot be tested without DNA. CDR3 length: 15 residues. The germline V gene has CDR1 SEHNR and CDR2 FQNEAQ (reference sequence). CDR3: CASSFKLGGGETQYF.

The rearrangement links TRBV9 to TRBJ2-1; TCRdb designates TRBD1, a call that cannot be tested without DNA. Germline V gene lookup returns CDR1 SGDLS and CDR2 YYNGEE. The CDR3 loop spans 13 amino acids. CDR3 region: CASSTRTDHEQFF.

The CDR3 loop is CASRLTSGRAPYEQYF. The V call is TRBV7-2, the J call TRBJ2-7; TCRdb calls TRBD2, which cannot be checked without DNA. The CDR3 is made up of 16 amino acids. The germline gives CDR1 SGHTA, CDR2 FQGNSA.

The chain combines TRBV10-2 with TRBJ1-6; checking the TCRdb D call of TRBD1 is not possible without DNA. The germline CDR1 and CDR2 sequences are WSHSY and SAAADI. There are 14 residues in the CDR3. CDR3 amino acids: CASSESGESSPLHF.

This chain links TRBV5-1 with TRBJ2-3; TCRdb gives TRBD2 as the D gene, but with no DNA this cannot be confirmed. Germline CDR1 SGHRS, CDR2 YFSETQ. This CDR3 has 14 residues. The CDR3 region is CASRIAGTSDTQYF. The complete variable domain, with remaining parts taken from reference TRBV5-1 and TRBJ2-3, reads KAGVTQTPRYLIKTRGQQVTLSCSPISGHRSVSWYQQTPGQGLQFLFEYFSETQRNKGNFPGRFSGRQFSNSRSEMNVSTLELGDSALYLCASRIAGTSDTQYFGPGTRLTVL.

V and J are TRBV3-1 and TRBJ2-5; TCRdb proposes TRBD1, but this gene call is untestable without DNA. Germline V gene data show CDR1 as LGHDT and CDR2 as YNNKEL (reference sequence). The CDR3 is made up of 17 amino acids. The CDR3: CASSQDRLGVWIETQYF.

This chain connects TRBV27 to TRBJ2-3. Germline CDR1 reads MNHEY; CDR2 reads SMNVEV (reference sequence). The CDR3 length is 14 residues. The CDR3 protein is CASSLAGVADTQYF.

The chain carries TRBV6-1 and TRBJ2-7; TCRdb picks TRBD1, but there is no DNA to check that call. The CDR3 is 13 amino acids. CDR1 is MNHNS and CDR2 is SASEGT in the germline V gene. The chain's CDR3 is CATGETGTYEQYF.

The gene calls are TRBV3-1 and TRBJ2-1. From germline, CDR1 is LGHDT and CDR2 YNNKEL (reference sequence). The CDR3 extends over 14 amino acids. The CDR3 loop reads CASSQDIKGREQFF.

This sequence joins TRBV3-1 and TRBJ2-5; checking the TCRdb D call of TRBD2 is not possible without DNA. The germline V gene encodes CDR1 LGHDT and CDR2 YNNKEL (reference sequence). There are 16 residues in the CDR3. CDR3 sequence: CASSQGGTSGQETQYF.

The rearrangement uses TRBV29-1 and TRBJ2-2; the TCRdb call, TRBD1, lacks DNA for checking. CDR1 and CDR2 from the germline V gene are SQVTM and ANQGSEA. CDR3 length: 14 amino acids. The CDR3: CSAPTGGVTGELFF.

The chain recombines TRBV7-9 with TRBJ1-5; the D gene TCRdb calls, TRBD1, cannot be checked with no DNA. The CDR3 is made up of 15 amino acids. CDR1 SEHNR and CDR2 FQNEAQ come from the germline V gene (reference sequence). CDR3 sequence reads: CASSLGAGYNQPQHF. Full variable domain (rest looked up from reference TRBV7-9 and TRBJ1-5): DTGVSQNPRHKITKRGQNVTFRCDPISEHNRLYWYRQTLGQGPEFLTYFQNEAQLEKSRLLSDRFSAERPKGSFSTLEIQRTEQGDSAMYLCASSLGAGYNQPQHFGDGTRLSIL.

The chain combines TRBV27 with TRBJ1-5; the TCRdb call, TRBD1, lacks DNA for checking. There are 16 residues in the CDR3. CDR1 and CDR2 from the germline V gene are MNHEY and SMNVEV (reference sequence). The CDR3 here is CATRGTDPWGNQPQHF.

The chain combines TRBV29-1 with TRBJ2-5; the TRBD1 assignment by TCRdb is unverifiable without DNA. The CDR3 totals 14 residues. Germline-derived CDR1 and CDR2 are SQVTM and ANQGSEA. CDR3 amino acids: CSVVSWDTEETQYF. The full variable domain, its missing parts supplied by reference TRBV29-1 and TRBJ2-5, is SAVISQKPSRDICQRGTSLTIQCQVDSQVTMMFWYRQQPGQSLTLIATANQGSEATYESGFVIDKFPISRPNLTFSTLTVSNMSPEDSSIYLCSVVSWDTEETQYFGPGTRLLVL.

The chain carries TRBV7-8 and TRBJ1-2; the D call of TRBD1 rests on TCRdb alone, since no DNA is present to check it. The CDR3 consists of 14 residues. Germline CDR1 is SGHVS and CDR2 is FQNEAQ. CDR3 sequence: CASSARTGTVGYTF.